The entry below gives a single T cell receptor (beta chain) sequence along with its context. This sample was included in a study of blood T cell repertoires in COVID-19. Enrolment of Seattle patients took place during active infection, and they were followed longitudinally. The repertoire was sequenced with immunoSEQ multiplex PCR; TCRdb's copy has only in-frame clones and lacks some. The sample lists tens of thousands of clones, around 83% occurring once. Sample: peripheral blood. The clonotype originates from a man aged 50-59 years with COVID-19, enrolled during active disease.

CDR3 region: CASSSGQRNEKLFF. The DNA for the CDR3 is TGTGCCAGCAGTTCGGGACAGCGTAATGAAAAACTGTTTTTT. The V call is TRBV25-1, the J call TRBJ1-4; 7 nucleotides align to TRBD1. The CDR3 is 14 residues long. CDR1 is MGHDK and CDR2 is SYGVNS in the germline V gene. V lost 5 bases to trimming and J lost 4 bases; unmatched junction nucleotides: 4. The full variable domain, rest sourced from reference TRBV25-1 and TRBJ1-4, is EADIYQTPRYLVIGTGKKITLECSQTMGHDKMYWYQQDPGMELHLIHYSYGVNSTEKGDLSSESTVSRIRTEHFPLTLESARPSHTSQYLCASSSGQRNEKLFFGSGTQLSVL.